This TCR beta chain emerged from a study of T cell clones after liver transplantation. Some clones are missing from TCRdb's copy, which holds only in-frame ones; the method was immunoSEQ multiplex PCR. The table lists some 70,000 clones, about 80% of them singletons. Thawed unstimulated PBMCs were FACS-sorted by CD3, CD4 and CD8 into two populations. Per the germline V gene, CDR1 is SGHRS and CDR2 is YFSETQ. After removal of 4 bases from V and 1 base from J, the junction contained 7 bases not matched to a gene. CDR3 size: 15 residues. Sequenced material: CD4+ T cells from blood, taken before liver transplant. The chain uses TRBV5-1 and TRBJ1-2; TRBD1 matches 7 bases. The TCR comes from a human donor who received a liver transplant. CDR3 coding DNA: TGCGCCAGCAGCCTCGAGGGACAGCGTAACTATGGCTACACCTTC. This encodes CASSLEGQRNYGYTF. Full variable domain (missing parts from reference TRBV5-1 and TRBJ1-2): KAGVTQTPRYLIKTRGQQVTLSCSPISGHRSVSWYQQTPGQGLQFLFEYFSETQRNKGNFPGRFSGRQFSNSRSEMNVSTLELGDSALYLCASSLEGQRNYGYTFGSGTRLTVV.